These 29 T cell receptor beta chains came from one sample sequenced in a study of shared clonotypes between healthy human individuals (dated by TCRdb to about 2020). CD8 naive samples were CD45RO-negative cells positively selected for CCR7, giving a CD45RA+CCR7+ population that excluded TemRA cells. The library was produced with the immunoSEQ multiplex PCR assay. This immuneACCESS table, as held by TCRdb, lists in-frame sequences with V and J called but not all clones. Of the missing ones, under half trace to an unresolved V gene in checked studies; the others have no known cause. The sample table contains hundreds of thousands of clones; only one count was recorded for 95% of them. 0.095% to 0.12% of the sample lies in the top ten. Specimen: naive CD8+ T cells sorted from blood. The label giving this sample's cell subset or site can be read as: CD45RA+CCR7+. All receptors derive from a woman in her 30s in good health.

The chain is built from TRBV6-6 and TRBJ2-7; the D gene is possibly TRBD1 (5 bases). Germline V CDR1 and CDR2: MNHNY, SVGAGI (reference sequence). With 2 bases removed from V and 4 bases from J, the gap between germline ends came to 12 bases. The CDR3 runs to 14 residues. The CDR3 coding sequence is TGTGCCAGCAGTTACGACAGCCTGGTATACGAGCAGTACTTC. Protein: CASSYDSLVYEQYF.

This clone was recorded once. The chain combines TRBV6-5 with TRBJ1-2; a possible D gene is TRBD1 (5 bases). Germline CDR1 is MNHEY and CDR2 is SVGAGI. Between the trimmed V and J ends, which lost 7 bases and 0 bases, there was a span of 6 bases. This CDR3 spans 12 amino acids. CDR3 DNA sequence: TGTGCCAGCAAACAGGCTAACTATGGCTACACCTTC. Protein: CASKQANYGYTF.

This chain joins TRBV10-3 and TRBJ1-4, with D perhaps TRBD1 (6 bases). Germline CDR1 ENHRY, CDR2 SYGVKD. Trimming removed 0 bases at V and 6 bases at J, with 8 bases between. The CDR3 is 14 amino acids. The CDR3, as DNA: TGTGCCATCAGTGAGTCGGCAGGGGATGAAAAACTGTTTTTT. It encodes CAISESAGDEKLFF.

The V and J genes are TRBV27 and TRBJ1-4; TRBD1 aligns across 11 bases. The trim removed 5 bases at V and 3 bases at J, leaving 8 bases unmatched. The CDR3 runs 17 residues. In germline, CDR1 is MNHEY, CDR2 SMNVEV (reference sequence). The CDR3 region is CASSHGQGAGANEKLFF. CDR3 DNA sequence: TGTGCCAGCAGTCATGGACAGGGGGCAGGGGCTAATGAAAAACTGTTTTTT.

The chain carries TRBV5-6 and TRBJ2-1; weak D call: TRBD2 (5 bases). The CDR3 is 15 amino acids. The V end lost 0 bases, the J end lost 6 bases, and 13 bases lay between the germline ends. CDR1 is SGHDT, CDR2 YYEEEE, per germline. The CDR3 nucleotides are TGTGCCAGCAGCTTGGCCGGGATGGGTAGCAATGAGCAGTTCTTC. This sequence encodes CASSLAGMGSNEQFF. The variable domain in full, completed from reference TRBV5-6 and TRBJ2-1, reads DAGVTQSPTHLIKTRGQQVTLRCSPKSGHDTVSWYQQALGQGPQFIFQYYEEEERQRGNFPDRFSGHQFPNYSSELNVNALLLGDSALYLCASSLAGMGSNEQFFGPGTRLTVL.

The V and J genes are TRBV2 and TRBJ2-7; D not certain. V was trimmed by 7 bases and J by 2 bases, leaving 12 bases between them. CDR1 and CDR2 (germline): SNHLY, FYNNEI. The CDR3 has 13 residues. The CDR3 sequence is CASIGIVTYEQYF. DNA of the CDR3: TGTGCCAGCATAGGAATAGTAACCTACGAGCAGTACTTC.

The chain has TRBV6-6 and TRBJ1-1; no definite D call. This CDR3 spans 13 amino acids. CDR1 is MNHNY, CDR2 SVGAGI, per germline (reference sequence). V gave up 6 bases and J gave up 8 bases, with 16 bases separating them. CDR3 nucleotide sequence: TGTGCCAGCAGCCTCCCCGGGGAGGCAGAAGCTTTCTTT. This gives the protein CASSLPGEAEAFF.

This chain uses TRBV19 with TRBJ1-1; possible D gene TRBD1, 5 bases. Between the trimmed V and J ends, which lost 3 bases and 3 bases, there was a span of 8 bases. Germline CDR1 is LNHDA and CDR2 is SQIVND (reference sequence). CDR3 length: 13 residues. The DNA of the CDR3 is TGTGCCAGTAGTATCCCAGGGTACACTGAAGCTTTCTTT. Protein: CASSIPGYTEAFF.

V is TRBV4-1 and J is TRBJ2-1; tentatively, D is TRBD2 (5 bases). The V end lost 1 base, the J end lost 2 bases, and 9 bases lay between the germline ends. Germline CDR1 is MGHRA and CDR2 is YSYEKL. The CDR3 is made up of 15 amino acids. CDR3 nucleotides: TGCGCCAGCAGCCAAGCGGGAACGACCTACAATGAGCAGTTCTTC. It translates to CASSQAGTTYNEQFF.

As regards this clone: Other DNA variants within this sample encode the same CDR3. The chain couples TRBV19 to TRBJ1-1; D is uncertain. Per the germline V gene, CDR1 is LNHDA and CDR2 is SQIVND (reference sequence). The CDR3 loop spans 13 amino acids. Trimming removed 1 base from V and 4 bases from J, with 7 bases in between. Here the CDR3 DNA reads TGTGCCAGTAGTATAGGGGTGGGCACTGAAGCTTTCTTT. Its protein is CASSIGVGTEAFF.

V is TRBV29-1 and J is TRBJ1-1; unclear D gene. There are 10 residues in the CDR3. The V end lost 8 bases, the J end lost 8 bases, and 12 bases lay between the germline ends. Germline loops: CDR1 SQVTM, CDR2 ANQGSEA. This chain's CDR3 is CSLGSGEAFF. The CDR3 DNA follows: TGCAGCTTAGGGAGTGGCGAAGCTTTCTTT.

The CDR3, as DNA: TGTGCCTGGAGTGTCCTGAACTCCTATGGCTACACCTTC. It translates to CAWSVLNSYGYTF. This chain links TRBV30 with TRBJ1-2; unclear D gene. The length of the CDR3 is 13 residues. V was trimmed by 0 bases and J by 4 bases, leaving 9 bases between them. From germline, CDR1 is GTSNPN and CDR2 SVGIG (reference sequence).

This clone occurred once. The chain employs TRBV15 and TRBJ1-5, with D tentatively TRBD1 (5 bases). This CDR3 comprises 17 residues. Germline V lookup: CDR1 LNHNV, CDR2 YYDKDF (reference sequence). V was trimmed by 1 base and J by 0 bases, leaving 13 bases between them. The CDR3 DNA follows: TGTGCCACCAGCAGAGGGGACGAGACAGATAGCAATCAGCCCCAGCATTTT. Translation: CATSRGDETDSNQPQHF.

The CDR3 protein is CASTLNGALSSRETQYF. The CDR3, as DNA: TGTGCCAGCACCCTGAATGGAGCGTTGAGTTCTAGGGAGACCCAGTACTTC. The rearrangement uses TRBV2 and TRBJ2-5, with unresolved D. The CDR3 runs 17 residues. Looked up from germline, CDR1 is SNHLY and CDR2 is FYNNEI. V was pared by 7 bases and J by 5 bases, with 26 bases between.

The CDR3 sequence: CASSFRLAGFQETQYF. For the CDR3, the DNA is TGTGCCAGCAGCTTTCGACTAGCGGGGTTCCAAGAGACCCAGTACTTC. The V gene is TRBV13, the J gene TRBJ2-5; 11 positions agree with TRBD2. V dropped 3 bases and J dropped 1; count of bases not matched to a gene: 4. The length of the CDR3 is 16 residues. CDR1 and CDR2 from the germline V gene are PRHDT and FYEKMQ (reference sequence).

This clone turned up a few times. The genes are TRBV4-2 and TRBJ2-7; D possibly uses TRBD1 or TRBD2 (5 bases each). V lost 4 bases to trimming and J lost 5 bases, with 15 bases between them. Germline V lookup: CDR1 LGHNA, CDR2 YNFKEQ. The CDR3 contains 14 residues. The CDR3 bases are TGTGCCAGCAGCCCCCCCCCGGGGACCCACGAGCAGTACTTC. Protein: CASSPPPGTHEQYF.

DNA for the CDR3: TGCGCCAGCAGCGGGGGACAATTTAGAAACTATGGCTACACCTTC. It codes for CASSGGQFRNYGYTF. This chain uses TRBV5-1 with TRBJ1-2; possible D gene TRBD1, 6 bases. CDR3 length equals 15 residues. Between the trimmed V and J ends, which lost 4 bases and 2 bases, there was a span of 15 bases. Germline V gene data show CDR1 as SGHRS and CDR2 as YFSETQ.

This chain joins TRBV29-1 and TRBJ2-5, with D maybe TRBD2 (5 bases). The J call is doubtful: the DNA matches TRBJ2-7 better. There are 13 residues in the CDR3. Germline loops: CDR1 SQVTM, CDR2 ANQGSEA. The CDR3: CSVEGAGPYEQYF. The CDR3 bases are TGCAGCGTTGAAGGGGCGGGTCCCTACGAGCAGTACTTC.

DNA of the CDR3: TGTGCCAGCAGTTTGGGAACGATCTACAATGAGCAGTTCTTC. Translated: CASSLGTIYNEQFF. The chain recombines TRBV28 with TRBJ2-1; no firm D call. Germline V gene data show CDR1 as MDHEN and CDR2 as SYDVKM. V was cut by 3 bases and J by 3 bases, with 9 bases left in between. The CDR3 contains 14 residues.

This chain uses TRBV6-5 with TRBJ2-2, with D tentatively TRBD1 (6 bases). Germline V lookup: CDR1 MNHEY, CDR2 SVGAGI. Trimming took 4 bases from V and 6 from J, leaving 12 bases between them. The CDR3 spans 14 residues. The chain's CDR3 is CASSFGTYPGELFF. CDR3 sequence (DNA): TGTGCCAGCAGTTTCGGGACATACCCCGGGGAGCTGTTTTTT.

The chain is built from TRBV11-2 and TRBJ2-1; TRBD2 might be the D (5 bases). This CDR3 is built from 12 residues. Germline lookup yields CDR1 SGHAT and CDR2 FQNNGV. V shed 3 bases and J shed 8 bases, with 8 bases lying between them. CDR3 sequence (DNA): TGTGCCAGCAGCTTCCGGGGTCATGAGCAGTTCTTC. This translates into CASSFRGHEQFF.

The rearrangement uses TRBV29-1 and TRBJ2-1, with D possibly matching TRBD2 (6 bases). Trimming took off 7 bases at V and 4 bases at J, with 17 bases between the two ends. Germline V gene data show CDR1 as SQVTM and CDR2 as ANQGSEA. The CDR3 spans 14 residues. In DNA, the CDR3 is TGCAGCGCCGGTTCTAGCGCGGGTTACAATGAGCAGTTCTTC. It specifies CSAGSSAGYNEQFF.

The CDR3: CASSITGLAGPDRNTGELFF. In nucleotides, the CDR3 is TGCGCCAGCAGCATAACGGGACTAGCGGGACCCGATAGGAACACCGGGGAGCTGTTTTTT. V gene TRBV4-1 combines with J gene TRBJ2-2; 13 nucleotides line up with TRBD2. CDR1 MGHRA and CDR2 YSYEKL come from the germline V gene. V lost 5 bases to trimming and J lost 1 base; unmatched junction nucleotides: 13. The CDR3 loop spans 20 amino acids.

The chain is built from TRBV9 and TRBJ2-7, with D tentatively TRBD2 (5 bases). V lost 0 bases, J lost 6 bases, and 7 bases lay in between. This CDR3 is built from 12 residues. Germline CDR1 is SGDLS and CDR2 is YYNGEE. CDR3 amino acids: CASSVEEGEQYF. Here the CDR3 DNA reads TGTGCCAGCAGCGTAGAAGAGGGCGAGCAGTACTTC.

The chain employs TRBV20-1 and TRBJ1-2; 9 bases map to TRBD1. Trimming at V came to 6 bases and at J to 7 bases, leaving 0 bases not matched to a gene. The CDR3 has 10 residues. Per the germline V gene, CDR1 is DFQATT and CDR2 is SNEGSKA (reference sequence). As DNA, the CDR3 is TGCAGTGCGGACAGGGGTGGCTACACCTTC. This encodes CSADRGGYTF.

This chain joins TRBV4-1 and TRBJ1-2, with unresolved D. With 3 bases removed from V and 7 bases from J, the gap between germline ends came to 6 bases. The CDR3 sequence is 11 residues long. Germline CDR1 MGHRA, CDR2 YSYEKL. The CDR3 nucleotides are TGCGCCAGCAGCCAGGGCACTGGCTACACCTTC. Amino acid sequence: CASSQGTGYTF.

V usage is TRBV15 and J usage is TRBJ2-7; TRBD2 might be the D (6 bases). The CDR3 is 16 amino acids. V was clipped by 4 bases and J by 3 bases, with 19 bases between them. Germline V gene sequence: CDR1 LNHNV, CDR2 YYDKDF (reference sequence). The DNA for the CDR3 is TGTGCCACCAGCACTCCGGGACTCCTTACGGGCTACGAGCAGTACTTC. Amino acid sequence: CATSTPGLLTGYEQYF.

This sequence joins TRBV6-5 and TRBJ1-1; possibly TRBD1 for D (5 bases). Germline assignment: CDR1 MNHEY and CDR2 SVGAGI. The CDR3 runs to 13 residues. The germline V and J ends were trimmed by 6 bases and 0 bases, with 8 bases remaining between them. The CDR3 protein is CASSLTVNTEAFF. DNA for the CDR3: TGTGCCAGCAGCCTGACAGTGAACACTGAAGCTTTCTTT.

This sequence joins TRBV7-9 and TRBJ2-1; a weak D match, TRBD1 (6 bases). This CDR3 has 15 amino acids. CDR1 is SEHNR and CDR2 is FQNEAQ in the germline V gene (reference sequence). Between the trimmed V and J ends, which lost 5 bases and 8 bases, there was a span of 19 bases. The CDR3 reads CASSQGHEGWDEQFF. In DNA form, the CDR3 reads TGTGCCAGCAGCCAGGGACACGAGGGATGGGATGAGCAGTTCTTC.